Listed here are 20 T cell receptor beta chains from one sample, sequenced in a study of T cell responses to AZD1222 COVID-19 vaccine. TCRdb's table, derived via immunoSEQ multiplex PCR, lists solely in-frame clones and lacks some. The table records about 150,000 clones, under 95% of them present only once. Sequenced here: peripheral blood, sampled on day 0 of AZD1222 vaccination. The receptors were sampled from an adult in good health.

This rearrangement joins TRBV10-2 to TRBJ1-1, with D perhaps TRBD1 (6 bases). The CDR3 consists of 13 residues. Looked up from germline, CDR1 is WSHSY and CDR2 is SAAADI. Trimming cost V 7 bases and J 1 base, with 10 bases left between them. For the CDR3, the DNA is TGCGCCAGCAACAGGGTTGGGAACACTGAAGCTTTCTTT. Its translation is CASNRVGNTEAFF.

The chain joins TRBV9 to TRBJ2-3; D may correspond to TRBD1 or TRBD2 (5 bases each). Between the trimmed V and J ends, which lost 0 bases and 1 base, there was a span of 15 bases. The CDR3 length is 17 residues. From germline, CDR1 is SGDLS and CDR2 YYNGEE. The CDR3 protein is CASSVDPLRGGTDTQYF. The CDR3 DNA follows: TGTGCCAGCAGCGTAGATCCCCTACGGGGCGGCACAGATACGCAGTATTTT.

Regarding this clone: Germline is not matched at one junction end, which may reflect a read error. The CDR3 region has the DNA TGTGCCAGCAGCTTGGTCGGCCAGCGGATGGTCTTC. Translation gives CASSLVGQRMVF. The chain carries TRBV5-8 and TRBJ2-1; the D gene is possibly TRBD2 (5 bases). Germline V lookup: CDR1 SGHTS, CDR2 YDEGEE. The CDR3 runs to 12 residues.

J is TRBJ1-4 and V is TRBV9, with TRBD1 matching over 7 bases. J was trimmed by 8 bases and V by 0 bases; bases with no gene match: 10. Germline V gene data show CDR1 as SGDLS and CDR2 as YYNGEE. The CDR3 has 16 amino acids. As DNA, the CDR3 is TGTGCCAGCAGCGTAGCTCCAGGGGGGATTGGGGAAAAACTGTTTTTT. This translates into CASSVAPGGIGEKLFF.

V is TRBV19 and J is TRBJ2-3; tentatively, D is TRBD2 (6 bases). The length of the CDR3 is 17 residues. Deletions cut 6 bases from V and 2 bases from J, with 21 bases between. The germline gives CDR1 LNHDA, CDR2 SQIVND (reference sequence). CDR3 nucleotide sequence: TGTGCCAGTAGCCCCCCACTAGCCCGATCTACCACAGATACGCAGTATTTT. Translated, it gives CASSPPLARSTTDTQYF.

CDR3 in amino acids: CATSILQGLAGGEQFF. The DNA of the CDR3 is TGTGCCACCAGCATACTACAGGGACTAGCGGGCGGTGAGCAGTTCTTC. The rearrangement uses TRBV15 and TRBJ2-1; 12 nucleotides align to TRBD2. Trimming at V came to 4 bases and at J to 9 bases, leaving 10 bases not matched to a gene. This CDR3 is built from 16 residues. Looked up from germline, CDR1 is LNHNV and CDR2 is YYDKDF (reference sequence). Based on the CDR3 plus reference TRBV15 and TRBJ2-1, the full variable domain is DAMVIQNPRYQVTQFGKPVTLSCSQTLNHNVMYWYQQKSSQAPKLLFHYYDKDFNNEADTPDNFQSRRPNTSFCFLDIRSPGLGDTAMYLCATSILQGLAGGEQFFGPGTRLTVL.

The chain uses TRBV7-3 and TRBJ1-1, with D unresolved. Trimming removed 5 bases from V and 1 base from J, with 11 bases in between. This CDR3 comprises 14 residues. The germline CDR1 and CDR2 sequences are SGHTA and FQGTGA. Here the CDR3 DNA reads TGTGCCAGCAGCCCGAATTTTTCGAACACTGAAGCTTTCTTT. Its translation is CASSPNFSNTEAFF.

The rearrangement uses TRBV29-1 and TRBJ1-2; no firm D call. This CDR3 has 12 residues. Germline CDR1 and CDR2: SQVTM and ANQGSEA. Trimming cost V 5 bases and J 8 bases, with 15 bases left between them. The CDR3 spells CSVTTTSLGYTF. CDR3 DNA: TGCAGCGTTACGACAACCTCGTTGGGCTACACCTTC.

The V call is TRBV19, the J call TRBJ2-1; D uncertain. Trimming removed 3 bases from V and 10 bases from J, with 19 bases in between. Germline lookup yields CDR1 LNHDA and CDR2 SQIVND (reference sequence). The CDR3 spans 15 residues. The CDR3 loop reads CASSILGRSRGEQFF. The CDR3 DNA is TGTGCCAGTAGTATCCTAGGGCGCAGTCGCGGCGAGCAGTTCTTC. The full variable domain, completed using reference TRBV19 and TRBJ2-1, is DGGITQSPKYLFRKEGQNVTLSCEQNLNHDAMYWYRQDPGQGLRLIYYSQIVNDFQKGDIAEGYSVSREKKESFPLTVTSAQKNPTAFYLCASSILGRSRGEQFFGPGTRLTVL.

This rearrangement joins TRBV11-2 to TRBJ2-7; TRBD2 agrees at 7 bases. CDR1 is SGHAT and CDR2 is FQNNGV in the germline V gene. V lost 6 bases and J lost 4; bases outside the gene matches: 12. The CDR3 totals 15 residues. CDR3 residues: CASSGGAGERYEQYF. Written as DNA, the CDR3 is TGTGCCAGCAGTGGAGGGGCGGGGGAGCGGTACGAGCAGTACTTC.

The V and J genes are TRBV7-2 and TRBJ2-1; possible D gene TRBD2, 6 bases. From germline, CDR1 is SGHTA and CDR2 FQGNSA. The CDR3 spans 12 residues. With 8 bases removed from V and 6 bases from J, the gap between germline ends came to 11 bases. The CDR3, as DNA: TGTGCCAGCCGACACGGGGGCAATGAGCAGTTCTTC. It is translated as CASRHGGNEQFF. Variable domain in full (rest from reference TRBV7-2 and TRBJ2-1): GAGVSQSPSNKVTEKGKDVELRCDPISGHTALYWYRQSLGQGLEFLIYFQGNSAPDKSGLPSDRFSAERTGGSVSTLTIQRTQQEDSAVYLCASRHGGNEQFFGPGTRLTVL.

The chain carries TRBV5-6 and TRBJ1-2, with 10 positions matching TRBD1. CDR1 and CDR2 from the germline V gene are SGHDT and YYEEEE. This CDR3 is 16 amino acids long. J was trimmed by 7 bases and V by 4 bases; bases with no gene match: 13. The CDR3, as DNA: TGTGCCAGCAGCGTGACAGGGGGCGCATCCAAAGTTGGCTACACCTTC. Translation gives CASSVTGGASKVGYTF.

The chain joins TRBV5-5 to TRBJ2-1, with 7 nucleotides matching TRBD1. Germline lookup yields CDR1 SGHKS and CDR2 YYEKEE (reference sequence). V lost 6 bases and J lost 3; bases outside the gene matches: 9. The CDR3 contains 15 residues. In DNA form, the CDR3 reads TGTGCCAGCAACCCACCAGGGGGTTTCTACAATGAGCAGTTCTTC. Translation: CASNPPGGFYNEQFF.

This clone was seen just once. The gene calls are TRBV11-3 and TRBJ1-1; TRBD1 matches 12 bases. The CDR3 extends over 15 amino acids. V lost 5 bases and J lost 5; bases outside the gene matches: 6. Germline V lookup: CDR1 SGHNT, CDR2 YENEEA. Written as DNA, the CDR3 is TGTGCCAGCAGCGGGACAGGGGGCGGTGGTACTGAAGCTTTCTTT. This sequence encodes CASSGTGGGGTEAFF.

The V and J genes are TRBV5-1 and TRBJ1-2, with D unclear. This CDR3 spans 16 amino acids. V lost 0 bases and J lost 0, with 12 bases in between. The germline V gene encodes CDR1 SGHRS and CDR2 YFSETQ. CDR3 bases: TGCGCCAGCAGCTTGGGTTCGGGGATCGCTAACTATGGCTACACCTTC. It translates to CASSLGSGIANYGYTF.

This chain uses TRBV3-1 (or the pseudogene TRBV3-2) with TRBJ1-1; 7 bases line up with TRBD1. Trimming removed 4 bases from V and 3 bases from J; junction bases left unmatched: 2. The CDR3 length is 13 residues. CDR1 and CDR2 from the germline V gene are LGHDT and YNNKEL (reference sequence). The CDR3 protein is CASSLTGDTEAFF. The CDR3 coding sequence is TGTGCCAGCAGCCTAACAGGGGACACTGAAGCTTTCTTT.

The rearrangement links TRBV3-1 (or the pseudogene TRBV3-2) to TRBJ1-2; 11 nucleotides agree with TRBD1. There are 15 residues in the CDR3. CDR1 is LGHDT and CDR2 is YNNKEL in the germline V gene (reference sequence). After removal of 4 bases from V and 2 bases from J, the junction contained 3 bases not matched to a gene. The CDR3 DNA reads TGTGCCAGCAGCCGCCGGGACAGGGGGAACTATGGCTACACCTTC. Protein: CASSRRDRGNYGYTF.

The chain is built from TRBV2 and TRBJ1-4; D remains unclear. The CDR3 is 13 residues long. V was pared by 6 bases and J by 8 bases, with 13 bases between. Germline V gene lookup returns CDR1 SNHLY and CDR2 FYNNEI. Here the CDR3 reads CASRIGSAEKLFF. For the CDR3, the DNA is TGTGCCAGCAGAATAGGGTCAGCCGAAAAACTGTTTTTT.

This chain uses TRBV6-5 with TRBJ1-2; the match to TRBD1 covers 7 bases. The germline V gene encodes CDR1 MNHEY and CDR2 SVGAGI. The ends lost 6 bases at V and 3 bases at J; junction bases unmatched: 4. The CDR3 has 13 residues. The CDR3 sequence is CASSPTGDYGYTF. The DNA of the CDR3 is TGTGCCAGCAGCCCCACAGGGGACTATGGCTACACCTTC.

The chain couples TRBV5-1 to TRBJ2-5; D gene uncertain. Germline CDR1 SGHRS, CDR2 YFSETQ. The CDR3 spans 14 residues. The V gene lost 0 bases and the J gene lost 5 bases, with 11 bases spanning the gap. CDR3 region: CASSLAGMKETQYF. CDR3 nucleotide sequence: TGCGCCAGCAGCTTGGCGGGTATGAAGGAGACCCAGTACTTC.